This passage covers 6 T cell receptor beta chains from one sample sequenced in a study of graft-versus-host responses after intestinal transplantation. This table comes from immunoSEQ multiplex PCR, and its TCRdb copy is limited to in-frame clones, with some not included. Of tens of thousands of clones in the sample, roughly 94% were seen once. The material sequenced was PBMCs, taken 156 days after intestinal transplant. Source of these receptors: a human patient who received an intestinal transplant, so some T cells may come from the graft donor.

This chain uses TRBV13 with TRBJ2-1; unclear D gene. Trimming pared 0 bases from V and 2 bases from J, leaving 11 bases between. This CDR3 is 16 amino acids long. Germline loops: CDR1 PRHDT, CDR2 FYEKMQ (reference sequence). CDR3 sequence reads: CASSLGGFPTYNEQFF. The CDR3 nucleotides read TGTGCCAGCAGCTTAGGCGGGTTCCCTACCTACAATGAGCAGTTCTTC.

The J gene is TRBJ1-2, the V gene TRBV19; TRBD1 aligns across 9 bases. V lost 6 bases to trimming and J lost 2 bases; unmatched junction nucleotides: 10. CDR1 LNHDA and CDR2 SQIVND come from the germline V gene (reference sequence). CDR3 length equals 16 residues. The CDR3 protein is CASSNSGQGGNYGYTF. In DNA, the CDR3 is TGTGCCAGTAGCAACTCGGGACAGGGAGGGAACTATGGCTACACCTTC. Full variable domain (missing parts from reference TRBV19 and TRBJ1-2): DGGITQSPKYLFRKEGQNVTLSCEQNLNHDAMYWYRQDPGQGLRLIYYSQIVNDFQKGDIAEGYSVSREKKESFPLTVTSAQKNPTAFYLCASSNSGQGGNYGYTFGSGTRLTVV.

This chain connects TRBV6-1 to TRBJ2-5, with TRBD2 matching over 10 bases. CDR1 and CDR2 (germline): MNHNS, SASEGT. The trim removed 3 bases at V and 2 bases at J, leaving 3 bases unmatched. The CDR3 contains 15 residues. The CDR3 nucleotides read TGTGCCAGCAGTGACTTAGCGGGAGGACAAGAGACCCAGTACTTC. This encodes CASSDLAGGQETQYF.

V is TRBV15 and J is TRBJ1-4, with D possibly TRBD1 on 6 matching bases. Germline-derived CDR1 and CDR2 are LNHNV and YYDKDF (reference sequence). The CDR3 is 15 residues long. The V end was cut by 5 bases, the J end by 5 bases, with 15 bases between. CDR3 sequence (DNA): TGTGCCACCAGCGGTACAGGGAACCCGAATGAAAAACTGTTTTTT. Its translation is CATSGTGNPNEKLFF.

The V and J genes are TRBV10-3 and TRBJ2-1, with D uncertain. V was trimmed by 4 bases and J by 10 bases, leaving 20 bases between them. The germline V gene encodes CDR1 ENHRY and CDR2 SYGVKD. This CDR3 is 15 amino acids long. The CDR3 spells CAISARQSRSREQFF. CDR3 nucleotide sequence: TGTGCCATCAGTGCCAGGCAGAGCCGGTCGAGGGAGCAGTTCTTC.

This clone has only a few counts. The chain employs TRBV19 and TRBJ1-3; the D is unclear. Trimming pared 3 bases from V and 3 bases from J, leaving 9 bases between. This CDR3 has 14 amino acids. The V gene's germline CDR1 is LNHDA and CDR2 SQIVND (reference sequence). The CDR3: CASSIWGGGNTIYF. The CDR3 DNA reads as TGTGCCAGTAGTATCTGGGGAGGTGGAAACACCATATATTTT.